The clone carrying this T cell receptor (beta chain) was picked up many times. This specimen belongs to a study of T cells in Graves' hyperthyroidism and ophthalmopathy. Amplification of TCR beta CDR3 regions used RNA as the template. RT-PCR in the first round (using the HTBI primer set) targeted the TCR CDR3. TCRdb ran MiXCR on the multiplex PCR reads and lists one entry per CDR3 protein. The top ten hold 15% to 20% of the sample, which has 550,000 to 700,000 distinct CDR3 sequences, roughly 50% seen once. Uncontrolled infection, other autoimmune disease, pregnancy and lactation each barred patients from inclusion. V lost 0 bases and J 7 bases, leaving 10 bases between the germline ends. The CDR3 covers 13 residues. Germline CDR1 and CDR2: SGHTS and YDEGEE.

This chain links TRBV5-8 with TRBJ2-5; possibly TRBD2 for D (6 bases). Sequencing used peripheral blood or thyroid tissue (not recorded which). The origin of this receptor is an adult woman with Graves' disease, either hyperthyroidism or ophthalmopathy (not recorded which). DNA for the CDR3: TGTGCCAGCAGCTTGGAGACTAGGGGGACCCAGTACTTC. It specifies CASSLETRGTQYF.